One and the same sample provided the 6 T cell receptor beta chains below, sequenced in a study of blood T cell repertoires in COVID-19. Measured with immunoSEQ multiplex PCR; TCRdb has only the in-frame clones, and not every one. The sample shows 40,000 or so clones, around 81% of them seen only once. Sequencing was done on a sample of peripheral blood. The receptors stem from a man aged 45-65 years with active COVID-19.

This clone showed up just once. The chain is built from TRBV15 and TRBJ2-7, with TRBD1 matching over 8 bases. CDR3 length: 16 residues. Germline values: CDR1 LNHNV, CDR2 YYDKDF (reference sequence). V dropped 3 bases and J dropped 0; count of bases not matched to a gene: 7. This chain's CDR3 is CATSRNRGASSYEQYF. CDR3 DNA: TGTGCCACCAGCAGGAACAGGGGGGCGAGCTCCTACGAGCAGTACTTC.

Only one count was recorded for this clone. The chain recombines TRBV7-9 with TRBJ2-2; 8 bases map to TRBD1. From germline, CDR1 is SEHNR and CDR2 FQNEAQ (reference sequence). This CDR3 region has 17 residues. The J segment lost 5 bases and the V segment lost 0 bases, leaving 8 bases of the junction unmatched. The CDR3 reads CASSLAWQGAVTGELFF. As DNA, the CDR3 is TGTGCCAGCAGCTTAGCCTGGCAGGGGGCTGTGACCGGGGAGCTGTTTTTT.

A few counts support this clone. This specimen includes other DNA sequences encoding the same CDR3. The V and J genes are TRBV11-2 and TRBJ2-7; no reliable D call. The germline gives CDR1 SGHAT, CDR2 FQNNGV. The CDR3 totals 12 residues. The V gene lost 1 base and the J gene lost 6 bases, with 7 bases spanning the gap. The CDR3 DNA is TGTGCCAGCAGCTTAGGTTCCGTCGAGCAGTACTTC. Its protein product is CASSLGSVEQYF.

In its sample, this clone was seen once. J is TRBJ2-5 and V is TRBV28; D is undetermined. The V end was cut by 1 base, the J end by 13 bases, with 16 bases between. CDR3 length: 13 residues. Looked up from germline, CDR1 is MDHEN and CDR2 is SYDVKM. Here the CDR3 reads CASSLSPTFPWYF. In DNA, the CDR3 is TGTGCCAGCAGTTTATCCCCTACCTTCCCTTGGTACTTC.

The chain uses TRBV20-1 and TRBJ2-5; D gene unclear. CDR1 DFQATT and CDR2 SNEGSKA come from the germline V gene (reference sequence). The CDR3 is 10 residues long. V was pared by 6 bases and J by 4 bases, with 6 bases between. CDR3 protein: CSAAGETQYF. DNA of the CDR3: TGCAGTGCAGCAGGAGAGACCCAGTACTTC.

In DNA, the CDR3 is TGTGCCAGCAGCCAACCTCGACAGGGGGCTTCCGCGAACACCGGGGAGCTGTTTTTT. This gives the protein CASSQPRQGASANTGELFF. The genes are TRBV4-2 and TRBJ2-2; 10 bases fit TRBD1. The length of the CDR3 is 19 residues. Germline V gene sequence: CDR1 LGHNA, CDR2 YNFKEQ. V shed 2 bases and J 0 bases; nucleotides not matched to a gene: 9.